A single sample is the source of the 28 T cell receptor beta chains below, sequenced in a study of T cells in Graves' hyperthyroidism and ophthalmopathy. From RNA transcripts, TCR beta CDR3 regions were amplified. RT-PCR in the first round (using the HTBI primer set) targeted the TCR CDR3. TCRdb re-analysed the multiplex PCR reads in MiXCR, keeping a single row per CDR3 protein. The repertoire consists of around 250,000 distinct CDR3 sequences, with 14% to 15% occurring once and the leading ten covering roughly 14%. Material: blood. The receptor source for this set is a woman aged 40 to 50 with Graves' hyperthyroidism that later progressed to Graves' ophthalmopathy.

This clonotype was seen a handful of times. The V call is TRBV18, the J call TRBJ1-1; a weak D match, TRBD1 (6 bases). Deletions cut 5 bases from V and 0 bases from J, with 16 bases between. This CDR3 has 16 amino acids. The V gene's germline CDR1 is KGHSH and CDR2 LQKENI. The CDR3 is CASSINRGPLNTEAFF. The CDR3 region has the DNA TGTGCCAGCTCAATCAATCGGGGGCCGTTGAACACTGAAGCTTTCTTT.

Notes on this clonotype: A much larger clone lies a single base off, so this may be a read error. The chain couples TRBV5-1 to TRBJ2-2; 10 bases align to TRBD1. There are 16 residues in the CDR3. The germline V gene has CDR1 SGHRS and CDR2 YFSETQ. The CDR3 protein is CASSPGQGLATGELLF. In nucleotides, the CDR3 is TGCGCCAGCAGCCCGGGACAGGGGTTGGCCACCGGGGAGCTGCTTTTT. Using reference TRBV5-1 and TRBJ2-2 for the parts outside the CDR3, the full variable domain is KAGVTQTPRYLIKTRGQQVTLSCSPISGHRSVSWYQQTPGQGLQFLFEYFSETQRNKGNFPGRFSGRQFSNSRSEMNVSTLELGDSALYLCASSPGQGLATGELLFGEGSRLTVL.

Many counts were recorded for this clonotype. The chain couples TRBV15 to TRBJ2-1; no clear D gene. In germline, CDR1 is LNHNV, CDR2 YYDKDF (reference sequence). CDR3 size: 12 residues. V was shortened by 0 bases and J by 12 bases, with 9 bases between the two germline ends. CDR3 in DNA: TGTGCCACCAGCAGAGATGACAACGGGCAGTTCTTC. This translates into CATSRDDNGQFF.

This clonotype has at least ten counts. The chain recombines TRBV12-3 or TRBV12-4 with TRBJ2-3; D perhaps matches TRBD1 (7 bases). This CDR3 region has 17 residues. V was shortened by 5 bases and J by 2 bases, with 20 bases between the two germline ends. CDR3 residues: CASSRRDSLKFTDTQYF. DNA for the CDR3: TGTGCCAGCAGTCGGAGGGACAGCCTGAAATTCACAGATACGCAGTATTTT.

This clonotype was seen repeatedly, ten times or more. The chain uses TRBV7-9 and TRBJ2-7; weak D call: TRBD1 (6 bases). Germline loops: CDR1 SEHNR, CDR2 FQNEAQ (reference sequence). The germline V and J ends were trimmed by 1 base and 2 bases, with 21 bases remaining between them. This CDR3 is 18 amino acids long. This CDR3 is CASSLEGTNRVRPYEQYF. CDR3 DNA: TGTGCCAGCAGCTTAGAGGGAACCAACAGGGTACGGCCCTACGAGCAGTACTTC.

This clonotype was detected ten times or more. The rearrangement links TRBV12-3 or TRBV12-4 to TRBJ1-2, with no clear D. CDR3 length: 12 amino acids. The V gene lost 3 bases and the J gene lost 8 bases, with 10 bases spanning the gap. The chain's CDR3 is CASSFEVPGYTF. Written as DNA, the CDR3 is TGTGCCAGCAGTTTTGAGGTTCCGGGCTACACCTTC.

This clonotype has at least ten counts. The chain links TRBV18 to TRBJ1-1; no firm D call. Germline assignment: CDR1 KGHSH and CDR2 LQKENI. The CDR3 totals 13 residues. V was cut by 5 bases and J by 3 bases, with 10 bases left in between. CDR3 sequence reads: CASSSTEDTEAFF. CDR3 DNA sequence: TGTGCCAGCTCATCCACAGAGGACACTGAAGCTTTCTTT.

This clonotype was seen ten or more times. The V call is TRBV19, the J call TRBJ2-7; 10 bases fit TRBD1. Germline CDR1 LNHDA, CDR2 SQIVND (reference sequence). The V segment lost 3 bases and the J segment 3 bases; nucleotides outside the gene matches: 2. CDR3 length equals 14 residues. The CDR3 nucleotides read TGTGCCAGTAGTATGGACAGGGGGTACTACGAGCAGTACTTC. Amino acid sequence: CASSMDRGYYEQYF.

The gene calls are TRBV30 and TRBJ2-7; weak D call: TRBD2 (6 bases). Germline V gene sequence: CDR1 GTSNPN, CDR2 SVGIG (reference sequence). CDR3 length: 14 residues. Trimming pared 4 bases from V and 4 bases from J, leaving 17 bases between. CDR3 residues: CAWTPSSGPYEQYF. In nucleotides, the CDR3 is TGTGCCTGGACCCCCAGCAGCGGGCCTTACGAGCAGTACTTC.

This clonotype was seen repeatedly, ten times or more. The chain uses TRBV11-3 and TRBJ2-7; no clear D gene. This CDR3 is 15 amino acids long. Germline lookup yields CDR1 SGHNT and CDR2 YENEEA. V lost 0 bases to trimming and J lost 2 bases, with 11 bases between them. The DNA for the CDR3 is TGTGCCAGCAGCTTAGATCAAGACACTACCTACGAGCAGTACTTC. Translated, it gives CASSLDQDTTYEQYF. The full variable domain, in which reference TRBV11-3 and TRBJ2-7 provide the parts outside the CDR3, is EAGVVQSPRYKIIEKKQPVAFWCNPISGHNTLYWYLQNLGQGPELLIRYENEEAVDDSQLPKDRFSAERLKGVDSTLKIQPAELGDSAVYLCASSLDQDTTYEQYFGPGTRLTVT.

This clonotype was found many times. The genes are TRBV5-6 and TRBJ2-3; TRBD2 agrees at 7 bases. The CDR3 runs 13 residues. Germline values: CDR1 SGHDT, CDR2 YYEEEE. Unmatched junction bases numbered 3, after V lost 0 bases and J lost 8 bases. The DNA of the CDR3 is TGTGCCAGCAGCTTGGTGGCGGGAGCTACGCAGTATTTT. This codes for CASSLVAGATQYF.

This clonotype was counted at least ten times. The chain is built from TRBV5-1 and TRBJ2-7; tentatively, D is TRBD1 (6 bases). The CDR3 covers 14 residues. The germline V gene encodes CDR1 SGHRS and CDR2 YFSETQ. Trimming removed 4 bases from V and 4 bases from J, with 15 bases in between. CDR3: CASSKTGNWYEQYF. CDR3 nucleotides: TGCGCCAGCAGCAAAACAGGGAATTGGTACGAGCAGTACTTC.

This clonotype was counted many times. The gene calls are TRBV20-1 and TRBJ1-2; TRBD1 matches at 9 bases. There are 16 residues in the CDR3. Germline-derived CDR1 and CDR2 are DFQATT and SNEGSKA (reference sequence). Losses at the gene ends were 6 bases for V and 1 base for J; bases not matched to a gene: 12. As DNA, the CDR3 is TGCAGTGCGGGCGGACAGGGGACCCTATTTAACTATGGCTACACCTTC. Its translation is CSAGGQGTLFNYGYTF.

This clonotype was seen many times. The chain couples TRBV2 to TRBJ1-1; D gene ambiguous. The V end lost 4 bases, the J end lost 5 bases, and 5 bases lay between the germline ends. The CDR3 runs 11 residues. Germline assignment: CDR1 SNHLY and CDR2 FYNNEI. The DNA for the CDR3 is TGTGCCAGCAGTGTGTGGACTGAAGCTTTCTTT. This sequence encodes CASSVWTEAFF.

The rearrangement joins TRBV7-9 to TRBJ2-7; perhaps TRBD1 as D (6 bases). V dropped 5 bases and J dropped 0 bases, with 35 bases sitting between them. The length of the CDR3 is 22 residues. Per germline, CDR1 SEHNR and CDR2 FQNEAQ (reference sequence). Here the CDR3 reads CASSPRPIRDPRSGADSYEQYF. The DNA for the CDR3 is TGTGCCAGCAGCCCTAGACCGATCCGAGATCCGAGATCAGGGGCGGACTCCTACGAGCAGTACTTC. The variable domain in full, with the rest retrieved from reference TRBV7-9 and TRBJ2-7, is DTGVSQNPRHKITKRGQNVTFRCDPISEHNRLYWYRQTLGQGPEFLTYFQNEAQLEKSRLLSDRFSAERPKGSFSTLEIQRTEQGDSAMYLCASSPRPIRDPRSGADSYEQYFGPGTRLTVT.

This clonotype was counted at least ten times. This chain uses TRBV30 with TRBJ2-7; D is unresolved. This CDR3 is built from 11 residues. The V end was cut by 0 bases, the J end by 6 bases, with 6 bases between. CDR1 is GTSNPN, CDR2 SVGIG, per germline (reference sequence). CDR3 sequence (DNA): TGTGCCTGGAGTGTACGGGTCGAGCAGTACTTC. Its translation: CAWSVRVEQYF. The whole variable domain, remainder taken from reference TRBV30 and TRBJ2-7, is SQTIHQWPATLVQPVGSPLSLECTVEGTSNPNLYWYRQAAGRGLQLLFYSVGIGQISSEVPQNLSASRPQDRQFILSSKKLLLSDSGFYLCAWSVRVEQYFGPGTRLTVT.

This clonotype was seen more than once but under ten times. The CDR3 reads CASSPGDRGWETQYF. DNA for the CDR3: TGTGCCAGCAGCCCCGGGGACAGGGGGTGGGAGACCCAGTACTTC. The chain uses TRBV7-9 and TRBJ2-5; 11 nucleotides match TRBD1. With 5 bases clipped from V and 5 bases from J, the junction kept 7 bases outside the gene matches. The CDR3 sequence is 15 residues long. CDR1 and CDR2 (germline): SEHNR, FQNEAQ (reference sequence).

This clonotype occurred many times. This chain joins TRBV20-1 and TRBJ1-2, with 10 bases lining up with TRBD1. Per germline, CDR1 DFQATT and CDR2 SNEGSKA (reference sequence). V trimming: 3 bases; J trimming: 2 bases; junction bases outside the gene matches: 12. CDR3 length: 17 residues. The CDR3 reads CSARSGTGALPNYGYTF. CDR3 DNA: TGCAGTGCTAGGTCCGGGACAGGGGCACTCCCCAACTATGGCTACACCTTC.

This clonotype was counted many times. The chain recombines TRBV7-8 with TRBJ2-1, with 13 bases fitting TRBD2. The CDR3 loop spans 15 amino acids. CDR1 and CDR2 (germline): SGHVS, FQNEAQ. After removal of 4 bases from V and 9 bases from J, the junction contained 6 bases not matched to a gene. The CDR3 sequence is CASSWRTSGSSEQFF. CDR3 in DNA: TGTGCCAGCAGCTGGAGGACTAGCGGGAGTAGTGAGCAGTTCTTC.

This clonotype was found many times. This chain links TRBV12-3 or TRBV12-4 with TRBJ1-1; no firm D call. Trimming took 6 bases from V and 7 from J, leaving 12 bases between them. The CDR3 is made up of 12 amino acids. The CDR3 region is CASSSGRGEAFF. The CDR3 nucleotides read TGTGCCAGCAGCTCCGGACGCGGTGAAGCTTTCTTT.

This clonotype was recorded many times. The V call is TRBV3-1, the J call TRBJ2-7, with D maybe TRBD1 (5 bases). The CDR3 length is 13 residues. The germline CDR1 and CDR2 sequences are LGHDT and YNNKEL (reference sequence). V gave up 1 base and J gave up 6 bases, with 10 bases separating them. CDR3 nucleotide sequence: TGTGCCAGCAGCCAAGTAGGGGCTGGCGAGCAGTACTTC. It specifies CASSQVGAGEQYF.

This clonotype has only a few counts. This chain uses TRBV7-3 with TRBJ2-1; 7 bases line up with TRBD2. The germline V gene encodes CDR1 SGHTA and CDR2 FQGTGA. The CDR3 spans 17 residues. V shed 1 base, J shed 6 bases, and the junction held 12 bases outside the gene matches. Here the CDR3 reads CASSLNGRRGRGNEQFF. The CDR3 DNA reads as TGTGCCAGCAGCTTAAACGGTCGGCGCGGGAGAGGCAATGAGCAGTTCTTC.

This clonotype was picked up many times. The chain couples TRBV15 to TRBJ2-1; TRBD1 matches 8 bases. In germline, CDR1 is LNHNV, CDR2 YYDKDF (reference sequence). The CDR3 is 16 amino acids. With 5 bases clipped from V and 4 bases from J, the junction kept 10 bases outside the gene matches. CDR3 in amino acids: CATSGNRQGLYNEQFF. The CDR3 DNA sequence: TGTGCCACCAGCGGAAACCGACAGGGGCTTTACAATGAGCAGTTCTTC.

The chain carries TRBV9 and TRBJ2-1, with D perhaps TRBD2 (5 bases). V shed 4 bases and J shed 12 bases, with 17 bases lying between them. The CDR3 contains 13 residues. The V gene's germline CDR1 is SGDLS and CDR2 YYNGEE. For the CDR3, the DNA is TGTGCCAGCAGCCTCCCGGCGGGTCATGGGCAGTTCTTC. Amino acids: CASSLPAGHGQFF.

This chain links TRBV27 with TRBJ1-4, with a possible D match to TRBD1 (5 bases). V dropped 8 bases and J dropped 16 bases, with 23 bases sitting between them. The CDR3 extends over 13 amino acids. Germline V gene data show CDR1 as MNHEY and CDR2 as SMNVEV (reference sequence). In nucleotides, the CDR3 is TGTGCCAGCGCCGGGACGGCTCGGATAATACCGTTTTTT. Translated, it gives CASAGTARIIPFF.

This clonotype occurred many times. This rearrangement joins TRBV10-3 to TRBJ2-7, with 9 nucleotides matching TRBD1. The CDR3 has 14 residues. Looked up from germline, CDR1 is ENHRY and CDR2 is SYGVKD. The V segment lost 10 bases and the J segment 4 bases; nucleotides outside the gene matches: 11. The CDR3 spells CATRTGTGSYEQYF. CDR3 in DNA: TGTGCCACACGAACCGGGACAGGGTCTTACGAGCAGTACTTC.

This clonotype was seen repeatedly, ten times or more. The chain has TRBV5-8 and TRBJ1-3; D is unclear. The germline gives CDR1 SGHTS, CDR2 YDEGEE. Trimming cost V 1 base and J 0 bases, with 8 bases left between them. This CDR3 is built from 15 residues. As DNA, the CDR3 is TGTGCCAGCAGCTTGAGCCCTAGCTCTGGAAACACCATATATTTT. Protein: CASSLSPSSGNTIYF.

There are many counts of this clonotype. The V call is TRBV20-1, the J call TRBJ2-7; D gene ambiguous. Germline V gives CDR1 DFQATT, CDR2 SNEGSKA (reference sequence). Trimming cost V 0 bases and J 3 bases, with 9 bases left between them. The CDR3 length is 13 residues. Here the CDR3 DNA reads TGCAGTGCTAGAGATCCCCAGGTCTACGAGCAGTACTTC. Protein: CSARDPQVYEQYF.